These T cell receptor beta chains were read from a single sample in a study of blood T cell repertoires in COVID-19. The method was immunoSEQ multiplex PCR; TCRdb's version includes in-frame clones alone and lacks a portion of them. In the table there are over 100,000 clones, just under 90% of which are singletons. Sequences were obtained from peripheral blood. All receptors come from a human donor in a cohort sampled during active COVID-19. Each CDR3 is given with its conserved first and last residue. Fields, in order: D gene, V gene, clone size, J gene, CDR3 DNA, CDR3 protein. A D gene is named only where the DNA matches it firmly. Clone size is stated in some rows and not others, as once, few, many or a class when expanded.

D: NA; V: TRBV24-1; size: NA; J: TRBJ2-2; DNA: TGTGCCACCAGTGATGACGAGGTTTACGGGGAGCTGTTTTTT; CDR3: CATSDDEVYGELFF
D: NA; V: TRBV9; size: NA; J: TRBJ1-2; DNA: TGTGCCAGCAGCGTAGAGGACAGCGCCTACTATGGCTACACCTTC; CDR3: CASSVEDSAYYGYTF
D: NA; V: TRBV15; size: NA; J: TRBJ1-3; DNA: TGTGCCACCAGCAGAGATCCAAACTCTGGAAACACCATATATTTT; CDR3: CATSRDPNSGNTIYF
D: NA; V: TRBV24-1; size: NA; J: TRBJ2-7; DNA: TGTGCCACCAGTCGTTCCCCTTTCTACGAGCAGTACTTC; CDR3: CATSRSPFYEQYF
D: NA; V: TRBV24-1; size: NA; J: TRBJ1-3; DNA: TGTGCCACCCCCGGTCCCATATATTTT; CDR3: CATPGPIYF
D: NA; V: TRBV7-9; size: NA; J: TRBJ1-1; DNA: TGTGCCAGCAGAGGACGGACACTTAACACTGAAGCTTTCTTT; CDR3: CASRGRTLNTEAFF
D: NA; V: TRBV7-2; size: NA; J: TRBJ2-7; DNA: TGTGCCAGCATGAAGACAGGCGATCACTACGAGCAGTACTTC; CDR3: CASMKTGDHYEQYF
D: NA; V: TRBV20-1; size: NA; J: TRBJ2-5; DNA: TGCAGTGCTAGTGATCTTCGGGGGGCTTTACAAGAGACCCAGTACTTC; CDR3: CSASDLRGALQETQYF
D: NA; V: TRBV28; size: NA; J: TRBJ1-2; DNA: NA; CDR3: CASSSSGFGGYTF
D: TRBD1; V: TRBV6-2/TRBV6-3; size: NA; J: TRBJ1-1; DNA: TGTGCCAGCACCCCGGGACAGGGGATTGAAGCTTTCTTT; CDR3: CASTPGQGIEAFF
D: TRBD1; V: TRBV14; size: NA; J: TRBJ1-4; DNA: TGTGCCAGCAGCCAAGCCCCCGGGACAGCTAATGAAAAACTGTTTTTT; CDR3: CASSQAPGTANEKLFF
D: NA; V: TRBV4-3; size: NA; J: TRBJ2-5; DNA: TGCGCCAGCAGCCAGGGGCAGGGATGGGGCCAAGAGACCCAGTACTTC; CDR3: CASSQGQGWGQETQYF
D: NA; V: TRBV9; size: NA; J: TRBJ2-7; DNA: TGTGCCAGCAGCCGGGACAACTACGAGCAGTACTTC; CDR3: CASSRDNYEQYF
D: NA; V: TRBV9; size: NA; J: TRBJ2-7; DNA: TGTGCCAGCAGCCCCCAGGGGCAGGGGGGATACGAGCAGTACTTC; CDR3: CASSPQGQGGYEQYF
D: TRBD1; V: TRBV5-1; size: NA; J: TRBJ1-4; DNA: TGCGCCAGCAGCTTGGCAGGGGGTAATGAAAAACTGTTTTTT; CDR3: CASSLAGGNEKLFF
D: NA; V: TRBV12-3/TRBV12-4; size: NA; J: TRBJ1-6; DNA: TGTGCCAGCAGTTTAACGGACACCACACCGCTCCACTTT; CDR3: CASSLTDTTPLHF
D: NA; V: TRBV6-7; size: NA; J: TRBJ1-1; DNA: TGTGCCAGCAGGGGGCATTTGGACACTGAAGCTTTCTTT; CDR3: CASRGHLDTEAFF
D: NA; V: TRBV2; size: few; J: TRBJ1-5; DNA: TGTGCCAGCAGACAGGGTGGAAGCAATCAGCCCCAGCATTTT; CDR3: CASRQGGSNQPQHF